One and the same sample provided the 13 T cell receptor beta chains below, sequenced in a study of cytomegalovirus exposure and HLA in healthy donors. Sequenced by immunoSEQ multiplex PCR; TCRdb stores in-frame clones only, minus some. In the table there are about 130,000 clones, about nine tenths of which are singletons. The sequencing input was PBMCs. All receptors derive from a woman younger than 30 in good health and CMV-seronegative.

The CDR3 region is CSVDEREDNEQFF. The CDR3 DNA follows: TGCAGCGTTGACGAGCGGGAAGACAATGAGCAGTTCTTC. J is TRBJ2-1 and V is TRBV29-1; 7 bases align to TRBD2. V was clipped by 3 bases and J by 5 bases; unmatched bases: 4. CDR3 size: 13 residues. Germline CDR1 and CDR2: SQVTM and ANQGSEA.

The chain has TRBV9 and TRBJ2-5, with D maybe TRBD1 (6 bases). This CDR3 spans 14 amino acids. V was cut by 3 bases and J by 5 bases, with 14 bases left in between. The germline CDR1 and CDR2 sequences are SGDLS and YYNGEE. In DNA form, the CDR3 reads TGTGCCAGCAGCGCTTCAGGGGTTTCCGAGACCCAGTACTTC. Translating it yields CASSASGVSETQYF.

CDR3 bases: TGTGCCAGCAGTTTGCAGGGACTCGGTGAGCAGTTCTTC. This codes for CASSLQGLGEQFF. The chain is built from TRBV28 and TRBJ2-1; TRBD2 might be the D (6 bases). The CDR3 has 13 residues. Looked up from germline, CDR1 is MDHEN and CDR2 is SYDVKM. V lost 3 bases, J lost 9 bases, and 12 bases lay in between.

The chain carries TRBV5-3 and TRBJ2-1, with TRBD2 identical over 12 bases. TRBV5-3 is marked as an open reading frame, function uncertain. After removal of 2 bases from V and 8 bases from J, the junction contained 17 bases not matched to a gene. CDR3 length: 19 residues. The chain's CDR3 is CARSFRGATSGRTLYEQFF. Here the CDR3 DNA reads TGTGCCAGAAGCTTCCGGGGAGCAACTAGCGGGAGGACCCTCTATGAGCAGTTCTTC.

V usage is TRBV11-3 and J usage is TRBJ2-2, with 10 positions matching TRBD2. Germline V gene sequence: CDR1 SGHNT, CDR2 YENEEA. V lost 5 bases, J lost 8 bases, and 11 bases stayed unmatched. This CDR3 has 16 amino acids. The CDR3 is CASSNRPGLARGELFF. DNA for the CDR3: TGTGCCAGCAGCAACCGTCCGGGACTAGCGCGAGGGGAGCTGTTTTTT.

The CDR3 DNA is TGTGCTAGTGGTTTGGACGGTCTCTTAGGCTACACCTTC. Translated: CASGLDGLLGYTF. This rearrangement joins TRBV12-5 to TRBJ1-2; D is undetermined. The CDR3 runs 13 residues. Per the germline V gene, CDR1 is LGHNT and CDR2 is FRNRAP. V lost 1 base, J lost 8 bases, and 11 bases lay in between.

The chain uses TRBV2 and TRBJ1-4; 10 bases align to TRBD1. Germline values: CDR1 SNHLY, CDR2 FYNNEI. V shed 6 bases and J 0 bases; nucleotides not matched to a gene: 13. The CDR3 is made up of 19 amino acids. The CDR3 nucleotides read TGTGCCAGCAGCGGGGACCAGGGACAGGGGATTGCAACTAATGAAAAACTGTTTTTT. Amino acids: CASSGDQGQGIATNEKLFF.

The V and J genes are TRBV28 and TRBJ1-4, with 8 bases fitting TRBD1. The V gene's germline CDR1 is MDHEN and CDR2 SYDVKM. V lost 5 bases, J lost 7 bases, and 6 bases stayed unmatched. This CDR3 region has 14 residues. In DNA, the CDR3 is TGTGCCAGCAGTAACGACAGGGGCGGTGAAAAACTGTTTTTT. Translated: CASSNDRGGEKLFF.

The chain combines TRBV10-1 with TRBJ2-5; D unclear. V lost 7 bases and J 5 bases, leaving 14 bases between the germline ends. CDR3 length equals 13 residues. Germline loops: CDR1 WNHNN, CDR2 SYGVQD (reference sequence). CDR3 region: CASKDSTEETQYF. As DNA, the CDR3 is TGCGCCAGCAAAGACTCAACCGAGGAGACCCAGTACTTC.

This chain uses TRBV9 with TRBJ2-5; D may be TRBD2 (5 bases). V lost 0 bases, J lost 4 bases, and 13 bases lay in between. Germline CDR1 is SGDLS and CDR2 is YYNGEE. The CDR3 is 15 amino acids. Here the CDR3 DNA reads TGTGCCAGCAGCGTAGTGCCCGGGGTTGGAGAGACCCAGTACTTC. As protein: CASSVVPGVGETQYF.

The J gene is TRBJ1-2, the V gene TRBV11-3, with D unresolved. This CDR3 contains 13 residues. The V and J ends lost 3 bases and 6 bases respectively, with 11 bases between them. Germline assignment: CDR1 SGHNT and CDR2 YENEEA. CDR3 residues: CASSLAAGNGYTF. The CDR3 region has the DNA TGTGCCAGCAGCTTGGCGGCGGGTAATGGCTACACCTTC.

The rearrangement links TRBV6-1 to TRBJ2-1; TRBD1 matches at 12 bases. The CDR3 covers 14 residues. Trimming took 7 bases from V and 6 from J; bases not matched to a gene: 4. CDR1 is MNHNS, CDR2 SASEGT, per germline. The CDR3 reads CASTGTGGINEQFF. For the CDR3, the DNA is TGTGCCAGCACGGGGACAGGGGGCATCAATGAGCAGTTCTTC.

The CDR3 DNA follows: TGTGCCAGCAGGACCCAGGGTGGGGCTTTCTTT. This translates into CASRTQGGAFF. The V and J genes are TRBV28 and TRBJ1-1; tentatively, D is TRBD1 (5 bases). The CDR3 loop spans 11 amino acids. The germline V gene has CDR1 MDHEN and CDR2 SYDVKM. Trimming shortened V by 6 bases and J by 11 bases, and 13 bases separated the two germline ends.